A single sample gave rise to the 5 T cell receptor beta chains below, sequenced in a study of cytomegalovirus exposure and HLA in healthy donors. The PCR had 60 Vbeta and 13 Jbeta primers. Here immunoSEQ multiplex PCR was the method, and the copy in TCRdb shows in-frame clones only, minus some. This sample has roughly 140,000 clones; roughly 80% occur once, and the top ten carry under 8.5%. Sequenced: PBMCs. Receptors were obtained from a woman in her forties or fifties in good health and CMV-seropositive.

This rearrangement joins TRBV5-4 to TRBJ2-1; D may be TRBD2 (5 bases). Trimming took off 4 bases at V and 2 bases at J, with 13 bases between the two ends. CDR1 and CDR2 (germline): SGHNT, YYREEE (reference sequence). The CDR3 consists of 15 residues. As DNA, the CDR3 is TGTGCCAGCAGCAAGGACTCGTCAACCTACAATGAGCAGTTCTTC. Translated: CASSKDSSTYNEQFF.

The gene calls are TRBV27 and TRBJ2-1; D gene unclear. Germline V gives CDR1 MNHEY, CDR2 SMNVEV (reference sequence). Trimming shortened V by 3 bases and J by 4 bases, and 7 bases separated the two germline ends. This CDR3 is 13 amino acids long. The CDR3 DNA is TGTGCCAGCAGTTTGAACAGTTACAATGAGCAGTTCTTC. It yields the protein CASSLNSYNEQFF.

J is TRBJ2-5 and V is TRBV18; 7 nucleotides line up with TRBD2. Trimming removed 6 bases from V and 4 bases from J; junction bases left unmatched: 8. The V gene's germline CDR1 is KGHSH and CDR2 LQKENI. CDR3 length: 14 residues. In DNA, the CDR3 is TGTGCCAGCTCCCGCCGGGAGGTATTAGAGACCCAGTACTTC. It yields the protein CASSRREVLETQYF. Full variable domain (remainder filled in from reference TRBV18 and TRBJ2-5): NAGVMQNPRHLVRRRGQEARLRCSPMKGHSHVYWYRQLPEEGLKFMVYLQKENIIDESGMPKERFSAEFPKEGPSILRIQQVVRGDSAAYFCASSRREVLETQYFGPGTRLLVL.

This clone occurred a few times. This chain uses TRBV9 with TRBJ2-7; 7 nucleotides agree with TRBD1. The V gene end was trimmed by 4 bases and the J gene end by 2 bases; junction bases not matched to a gene: 6. This CDR3 is 14 amino acids long. Germline values: CDR1 SGDLS, CDR2 YYNGEE. Written as DNA, the CDR3 is TGTGCCAGCAGCCAGGGGGTGTTGGCCTACGAGCAGTACTTC. Its protein is CASSQGVLAYEQYF.

This chain links TRBV13 with TRBJ2-3; D gene unclear. V shed 0 bases and J shed 1 base, with 5 bases lying between them. This CDR3 has 14 amino acids. Germline-derived CDR1 and CDR2 are PRHDT and FYEKMQ (reference sequence). CDR3 protein: CASSLGARTDTQYF. For the CDR3, the DNA is TGTGCCAGCAGCTTAGGGGCCCGCACAGATACGCAGTATTTT.